This T cell receptor beta chain was sequenced during a study of siplizumab effects on memory and regulatory T cells. General study points: Naive-or-memory phenotypes were unassignable for roughly 80-96% of proliferating CD4+ or CD8+ clones.

In germline, CDR1 is WSHSY, CDR2 SAAADI. The V gene end was trimmed by 7 bases and the J gene end by 6 bases; junction bases not matched to a gene: 12. This CDR3 has 15 amino acids. Assay: immunoSEQ multiplex PCR; the TCRdb copy retains only in-frame clones and omits some. The sample contains some 100,000 clones, approximately 91% of which appear only once. This clone has only one observation. Its antigen is unknown. The sequence was obtained from a human donor in good health. Some clones in this sample may be carry-over from other donors' samples. V and J are TRBV10-2 and TRBJ2-1; 7 bases match TRBD2. The specimen was CD4+ T cells sorted from blood. The CDR3 DNA follows: TGCGCCAGCACCCATGGAGCGGGGCTTTCCAATGAGCAGTTCTTC. It yields the protein CASTHGAGLSNEQFF.